A selection of T cell receptor beta chains follows, all from one sample in a study of T cell repertoires in cytomegalovirus infection. TCRdb analysed the reads with MiXCR anew, one entry per CDR3 protein. Of 230,000 or so distinct CDR3 sequences in the sample, over 15% were seen once. The sequencing sample was made of CD8+ T cells from PBMCs. Every receptor here comes from a human donor in good health (CMV status not recorded). Some clones in this sample may be carry-over from other donors' samples. The conserved cysteine and the conserved F or W are not part of the CDR3 here.

TRBV11-2	TRBJ2-7	ASSLMTAPSYEQY
TRBV7-6	TRBJ2-7	ASSPRGTGEIWQY
TRBV6-5	TRBJ2-1	ASSPDRVLYNEQF
TRBV11-2	TRBJ2-7	ASTRGTGQLMEQY
TRBV12-3/TRBV12-4	TRBJ2-3	ASSGTGSGDTQY
TRBV19	TRBJ1-2	ATPSPGNGYT
TRBV6-5	TRBJ1-2	ASSYGGGQGGYT
TRBV5-1	TRBJ1-4	ASSHRQGVDNEKLF
TRBV7-8	TRBJ2-7	ASSLEGGLHEQY
TRBV27	TRBJ2-5	ASSLLGGTQETQY
TRBV7-6	TRBJ1-3	ASSPHEGNTIY
TRBV5-1	TRBJ2-5	ASSLEAETQY
TRBV20-1	TRBJ2-2	SARDPGLAGAYTGELF
TRBV3-1	TRBJ1-4	ASSPEGERNEKLF
TRBV7-6	TRBJ1-2	ASSLARTGTARPPNYGYT
TRBV20-1	TRBJ2-3	SAAWGSTDTQY
TRBV14	TRBJ2-1	ASSQVPGIEQF
TRBV6-5	TRBJ1-6	ASRQGINSPLH
TRBV7-2	TRBJ2-1	ASSLTRIGHRDNEQF
TRBV28	TRBJ1-2	ASTRQGGHYGYT
TRBV5-1	TRBJ1-1	ASEGPENEAF
TRBV13	TRBJ2-3	ASSLGGKTVGHTDTQY
TRBV6-1	TRBJ1-1	ASSPFEGLIREAF
TRBV4-1	TRBJ2-1	ASSQVGVTGQMNNEQF
TRBV12-3/TRBV12-4	TRBJ1-3	ASSLTRRGNTIY
TRBV28	TRBJ2-1	ASSFLTGINNEQF
TRBV7-9	TRBJ1-2	ASSLGTGGYT
TRBV4-3	TRBJ2-7	ASSQDLTGPYEQY
TRBV5-6	TRBJ1-2	ASSPGNGGVYGYT
TRBV19	TRBJ1-1	ASSIGGRANTEAF
TRBV5-1	TRBJ1-2	ASSSGEGDYT
TRBV6-1	TRBJ1-1	AIEVGTGMTTEAF
TRBV7-6	TRBJ2-1	ASSLGPAEVNEQF
TRBV27	TRBJ2-1	ASSLAGGYYNEQF
TRBV7-9	TRBJ2-4	ASSPQGENQY
TRBV5-6	TRBJ2-3	ASSSGGDWITDTQY
TRBV7-8	TRBJ1-6	ASSAETGQPLH
TRBV5-1	TRBJ2-7	ASSTLGTSKYEQY
TRBV9	TRBJ2-3	ASSPRQGGRITDTQY
TRBV12-3/TRBV12-4	TRBJ1-1	ATQAGLPEAF
TRBV6-2/TRBV6-3	TRBJ1-5	ASSTTFAMGGNQPQH
TRBV29-1	TRBJ2-7	SVEEDAYEQY
TRBV7-9	TRBJ2-1	ASSPWTSGVGNEQF
TRBV12-3/TRBV12-4	TRBJ2-7	ASSLVGGPGEQY
TRBV11-2	TRBJ2-7	ASSFAGRPGGPYEQY
TRBV4-1	TRBJ1-1	ASSQPLDRLNTEAF
TRBV7-4	TRBJ2-5	ASSRGGETQY
TRBV19	TRBJ2-1	ASSTESSYNEQF